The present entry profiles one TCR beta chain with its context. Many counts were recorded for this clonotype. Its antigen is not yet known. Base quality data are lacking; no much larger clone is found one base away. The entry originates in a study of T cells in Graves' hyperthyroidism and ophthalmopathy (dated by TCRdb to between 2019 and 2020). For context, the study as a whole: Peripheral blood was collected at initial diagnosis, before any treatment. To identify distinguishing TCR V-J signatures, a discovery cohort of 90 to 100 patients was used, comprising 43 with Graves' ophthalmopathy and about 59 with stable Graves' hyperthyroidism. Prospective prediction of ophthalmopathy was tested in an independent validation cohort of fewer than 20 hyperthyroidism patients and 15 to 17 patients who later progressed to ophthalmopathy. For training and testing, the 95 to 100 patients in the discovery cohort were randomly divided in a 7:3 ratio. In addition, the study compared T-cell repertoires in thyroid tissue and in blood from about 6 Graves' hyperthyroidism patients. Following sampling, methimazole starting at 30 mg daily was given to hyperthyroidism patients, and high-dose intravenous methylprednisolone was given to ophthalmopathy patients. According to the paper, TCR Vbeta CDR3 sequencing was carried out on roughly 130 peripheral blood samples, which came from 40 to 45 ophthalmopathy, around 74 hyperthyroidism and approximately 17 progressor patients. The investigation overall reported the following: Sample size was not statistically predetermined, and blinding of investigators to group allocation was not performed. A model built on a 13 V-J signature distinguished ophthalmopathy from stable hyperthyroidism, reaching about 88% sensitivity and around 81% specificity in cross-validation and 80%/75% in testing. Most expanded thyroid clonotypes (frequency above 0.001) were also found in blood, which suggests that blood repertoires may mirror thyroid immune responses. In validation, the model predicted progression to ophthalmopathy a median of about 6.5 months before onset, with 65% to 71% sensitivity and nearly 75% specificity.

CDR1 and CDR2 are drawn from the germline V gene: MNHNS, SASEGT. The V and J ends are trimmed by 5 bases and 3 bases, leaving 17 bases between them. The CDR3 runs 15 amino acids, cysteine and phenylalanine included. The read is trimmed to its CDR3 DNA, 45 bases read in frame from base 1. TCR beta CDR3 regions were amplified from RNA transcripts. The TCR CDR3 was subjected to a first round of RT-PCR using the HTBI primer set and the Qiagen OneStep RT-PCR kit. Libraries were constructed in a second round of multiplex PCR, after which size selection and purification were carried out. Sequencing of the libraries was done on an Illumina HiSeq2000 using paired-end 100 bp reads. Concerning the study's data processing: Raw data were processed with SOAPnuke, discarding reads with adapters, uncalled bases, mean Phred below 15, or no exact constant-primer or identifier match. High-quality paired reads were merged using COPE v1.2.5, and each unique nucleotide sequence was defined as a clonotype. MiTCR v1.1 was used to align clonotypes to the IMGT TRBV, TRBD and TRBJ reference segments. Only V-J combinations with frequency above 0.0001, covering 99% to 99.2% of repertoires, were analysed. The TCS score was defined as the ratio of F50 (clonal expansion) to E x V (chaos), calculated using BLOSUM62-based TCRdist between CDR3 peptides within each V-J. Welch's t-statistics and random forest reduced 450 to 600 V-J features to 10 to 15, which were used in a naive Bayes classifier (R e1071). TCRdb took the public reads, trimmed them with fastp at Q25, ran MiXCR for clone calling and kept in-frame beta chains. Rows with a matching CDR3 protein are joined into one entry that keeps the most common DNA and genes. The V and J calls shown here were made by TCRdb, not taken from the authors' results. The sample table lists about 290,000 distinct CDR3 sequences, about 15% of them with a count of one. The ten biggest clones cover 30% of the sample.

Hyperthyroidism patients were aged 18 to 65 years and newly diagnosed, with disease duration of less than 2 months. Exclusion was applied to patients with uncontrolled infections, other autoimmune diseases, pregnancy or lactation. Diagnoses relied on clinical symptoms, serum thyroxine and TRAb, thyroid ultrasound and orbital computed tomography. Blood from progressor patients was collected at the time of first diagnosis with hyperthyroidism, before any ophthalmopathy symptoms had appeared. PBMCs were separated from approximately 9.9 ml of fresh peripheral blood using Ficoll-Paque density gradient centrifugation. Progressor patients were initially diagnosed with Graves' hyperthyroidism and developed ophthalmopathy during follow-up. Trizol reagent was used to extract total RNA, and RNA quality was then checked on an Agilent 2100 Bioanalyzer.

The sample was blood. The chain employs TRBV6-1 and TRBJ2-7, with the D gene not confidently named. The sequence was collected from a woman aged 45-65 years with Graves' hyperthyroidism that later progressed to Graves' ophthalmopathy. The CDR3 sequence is CASSRPATTYYEQYF. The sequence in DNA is TGTGCCAGCAGTCGCCCGGCGACAACTTACTACGAGCAGTACTTC.